This TCR beta chain was identified during a study of cytomegalovirus exposure and HLA in healthy donors. Whole-study results and caveats: A cluster of highly shared sequence variants was likely a sequencing artifact.

Germline values: CDR1 SGHRS, CDR2 YFSETQ. With V trimmed by 5 bases and J by 7 bases, 10 bases remained unmatched. The CDR3 is made up of 15 amino acids. This clone was recorded only once. What it binds is not known. PCR was performed using 60 Vbeta and 13 Jbeta primers. Clones were sequenced by immunoSEQ multiplex PCR, and TCRdb holds only the in-frame ones, with some missing. This table has some 180,000 clones, approximately 85% appearing once. This sequence was found in a young man in good health and CMV-seropositive. Sequencing was carried out using PBMCs. V usage is TRBV5-1 and J usage is TRBJ2-1; the match to TRBD1 covers 9 bases. CDR3 region: CASRGTGQGLNEQFF. The CDR3 DNA reads as TGCGCCAGCAGGGGAACGGGACAGGGACTGAATGAGCAGTTCTTC.